A single sample is the source of the 21 T cell receptor beta chains below, sequenced in a study of blood T cell repertoires in COVID-19. Method: immunoSEQ multiplex PCR; TCRdb's copy keeps in-frame clones and lacks some. The data show about 49,000 clones, around 65% seen once. Sequenced input: peripheral blood. The receptors here all came from a woman aged 70 to 79 with acute or convalescent COVID-19.

The chain links TRBV19 to TRBJ1-1, with TRBD1 matching 7 bases. The junction had 9 bases not matched to a gene; V was cut back by 5 bases and J by 6 bases. CDR1 LNHDA and CDR2 SQIVND come from the germline V gene (reference sequence). The CDR3 is made up of 14 amino acids. In DNA form, the CDR3 reads TGTGCCAGTAGTCGCAGGGGACAGATAGCTGAAGCTTTCTTT. Encoded protein: CASSRRGQIAEAFF.

The chain carries TRBV25-1 and TRBJ2-7; D may be TRBD1 (6 bases). Germline values: CDR1 MGHDK, CDR2 SYGVNS. The CDR3 contains 12 residues. Trimming shortened V by 9 bases and J by 4 bases, and 13 bases separated the two germline ends. As DNA, the CDR3 is TGTGCCAGTGTACGGCAGGGGTACGAGCAGTACTTC. Translated: CASVRQGYEQYF.

The chain joins TRBV7-3 to TRBJ2-2; D is uncertain. CDR3 length equals 15 residues. CDR1 and CDR2 (germline): SGHTA, FQGTGA. Trimming took 3 bases from V and 6 from J, leaving 14 bases between them. The CDR3, as DNA: TGTGCCAGCAGCTTTCTACCCCAAGCCTCCGGGGAGCTGTTTTTT. Amino acids: CASSFLPQASGELFF.

The chain combines TRBV6-4 with TRBJ2-1; a weak D match, TRBD2 (7 bases). The CDR3 is 15 amino acids. Trimming left V 4 bases short and J 0 bases short, with 10 bases between. Germline V CDR1 and CDR2: MRHNA, SNTAGT. CDR3: CASSVGGDSYNEQFF. CDR3 DNA: TGTGCCAGCAGTGTAGGGGGGGACTCCTACAATGAGCAGTTCTTC.

The chain is built from TRBV3-1 (or the pseudogene TRBV3-2) and TRBJ2-7, with D perhaps matching TRBD1 (5 bases). The CDR3 contains 14 residues. Germline assignment: CDR1 LGHDT and CDR2 YNNKEL (reference sequence). V was shortened by 0 bases and J by 5 bases, with 11 bases between the two germline ends. The CDR3 region is CASSQEGATHEQYF. CDR3 bases: TGTGCCAGCAGCCAAGAAGGGGCCACCCACGAGCAGTACTTC.

The chain joins TRBV6-2 or TRBV6-3 to TRBJ1-5, with 8 bases lining up with TRBD1. This CDR3 spans 17 amino acids. Germline loops: CDR1 MNHEY, CDR2 SVGEGT. V was pared by 1 base and J by 0 bases, with 5 bases of the junction left unmatched. CDR3 residues: CASSYFTGGYSNQPQHF. The CDR3 nucleotides are TGTGCCAGCAGTTACTTTACAGGGGGATATAGCAATCAGCCCCAGCATTTT.

This clone was observed a single time. The V call is TRBV7-2, the J call TRBJ1-1, with TRBD1 as a possible D gene (5 bases). This CDR3 has 14 amino acids. Germline lookup yields CDR1 SGHTA and CDR2 FQGNSA. The V end was cut by 5 bases, the J end by 1 base, with 11 bases between. The CDR3: CASSGRVGNTEAFF. The CDR3 DNA follows: TGTGCCAGCAGCGGCAGGGTCGGGAACACTGAAGCTTTCTTT. Supplemented by reference TRBV7-2 and TRBJ1-1, the full variable domain reads GAGVSQSPSNKVTEKGKDVELRCDPISGHTALYWYRQSLGQGLEFLIYFQGNSAPDKSGLPSDRFSAERTGGSVSTLTIQRTQQEDSAVYLCASSGRVGNTEAFFGQGTRLTVV.

The rearrangement uses TRBV7-9 and TRBJ2-3; D not certain. The CDR3 runs 13 residues. Per the germline V gene, CDR1 is SEHNR and CDR2 is FQNEAQ (reference sequence). The V end was cut by 3 bases, the J end by 2 bases, with 6 bases between. The CDR3 spells CASSFEATDTQYF. The CDR3 nucleotides read TGTGCCAGCAGCTTTGAGGCCACAGATACGCAGTATTTT.

V gene TRBV7-9 combines with J gene TRBJ1-2; the D is unclear. Trimming removed 1 base from V and 8 bases from J, with 11 bases in between. Germline V gene sequence: CDR1 SEHNR, CDR2 FQNEAQ (reference sequence). The CDR3 sequence is 13 residues long. This chain's CDR3 is CASSLGISRGYTF. The CDR3 DNA reads TGTGCCAGCAGCTTAGGGATATCGAGGGGCTACACCTTC.

This clone was counted a few times. The chain links TRBV29-1 to TRBJ1-6, with TRBD1 matching 7 bases. The CDR3 spans 14 residues. With V trimmed by 8 bases and J by 8 bases, 12 bases remained unmatched. Per germline, CDR1 SQVTM and CDR2 ANQGSEA. The chain's CDR3 is CSFRDRNTDSPLHF. CDR3 DNA: TGCAGCTTCCGGGACAGAAATACGGATTCACCCCTCCACTTT.

This clone turned up a few times. CDR3 loop: CASSQRRNEQFF. CDR3 nucleotides: TGTGCCAGCAGCCAGCGGCGTAATGAGCAGTTCTTC. The chain joins TRBV3-1 (or the pseudogene TRBV3-2) to TRBJ2-1; no clear D gene. The germline V gene has CDR1 LGHDT and CDR2 YNNKEL (reference sequence). Trimming shortened V by 3 bases and J by 7 bases, and 7 bases separated the two germline ends. The length of the CDR3 is 12 residues.

The chain has TRBV5-4 and TRBJ2-5; 9 nucleotides align to TRBD1. The trim removed 5 bases at V and 4 bases at J, leaving 18 bases unmatched. The CDR3 is 18 residues long. Germline V gives CDR1 SGHNT, CDR2 YYREEE (reference sequence). The CDR3, as DNA: TGTGCCAGCAGTCCGCCGGGACAGGGCGGAGGCAGGAGAGAGACCCAGTACTTC. It yields the protein CASSPPGQGGGRRETQYF.

This clone has more than one count but fewer than ten. This chain uses TRBV3-1 (or the pseudogene TRBV3-2) with TRBJ2-7, with D maybe TRBD1 (6 bases). This CDR3 has 12 amino acids. V was pared by 1 base and J by 9 bases, with 10 bases between. The germline V gene has CDR1 LGHDT and CDR2 YNNKEL (reference sequence). CDR3 protein: CASSQGTVVQYF. The DNA for the CDR3 is TGTGCCAGCAGCCAAGGGACAGTGGTGCAGTACTTC.

In nucleotides, the CDR3 is TGTGCCAGCTCAAGACAGGGCCCTTTCTACGAGCAGTACTTC. Translating it yields CASSRQGPFYEQYF. V is TRBV27 and J is TRBJ2-7, with TRBD1 matching over 7 bases. CDR1 and CDR2 (germline): MNHEY, SMNVEV (reference sequence). After removal of 8 bases from V and 3 bases from J, the junction contained 10 bases not matched to a gene. The CDR3 covers 14 residues.

The chain is built from TRBV4-1 and TRBJ2-1; D might be TRBD1 (7 bases). The ends were cut back, 0 bases at V and 10 bases at J, with 19 bases in the middle. There are 16 residues in the CDR3. Germline CDR1 reads MGHRA; CDR2 reads YSYEKL. CDR3: CASSQEGQVASGEQFF. The CDR3 DNA sequence: TGCGCCAGCAGCCAAGAAGGACAGGTCGCAAGCGGGGAGCAGTTCTTC.

The chain uses TRBV6-5 and TRBJ2-7; 7 nucleotides align to TRBD2. This CDR3 is built from 13 residues. Trimming cost V 6 bases and J 6 bases; bases outside gene matches: 8. The V gene's germline CDR1 is MNHEY and CDR2 SVGAGI. CDR3 coding DNA: TGTGCCAGCAGCCGGGACTACCAAAGCGAGCAGTACTTC. Translated, it gives CASSRDYQSEQYF.

This clone was detected many times. V is TRBV20-1 and J is TRBJ2-7; D uncertain. The CDR3 length is 11 residues. The germline V gene encodes CDR1 DFQATT and CDR2 SNEGSKA (reference sequence). V lost 7 bases and J 2 bases, leaving 9 bases between the germline ends. CDR3 amino acids: CSVVGAYEQYF. The CDR3 bases are TGCAGTGTTGTCGGAGCCTACGAGCAGTACTTC.

V gene TRBV18 combines with J gene TRBJ2-1; 11 positions agree with TRBD2. Trimming cost V 0 bases and J 3 bases; bases outside gene matches: 7. Germline V gene data show CDR1 as KGHSH and CDR2 as LQKENI. The CDR3 runs to 18 residues. CDR3 DNA sequence: TGTGCCAGCTCACCACCGATCTTAGCGGGAGGGCTCTACAATGAGCAGTTCTTC. This translates into CASSPPILAGGLYNEQFF.

This rearrangement joins TRBV2 to TRBJ1-1; D gene uncertain. Germline CDR1 is SNHLY and CDR2 is FYNNEI. The CDR3 spans 12 residues. The ends were cut back, 7 bases at V and 8 bases at J, with 14 bases in the middle. The DNA for the CDR3 is TGTGCCAGCAAATCCAATCAGCGGGAAGCTTTCTTT. It yields the protein CASKSNQREAFF. The entire variable domain, with the rest obtained from reference TRBV2 and TRBJ1-1, is as follows: EPEVTQTPSHQVTQMGQEVILRCVPISNHLYFYWYRQILGQKVEFLVSFYNNEISEKSEIFDDQFSVERPDGSNFTLKIRSTKLEDSAMYFCASKSNQREAFFGQGTRLTVV.

This chain connects TRBV7-7 to TRBJ2-2; 8 bases are a match to TRBD1. V lost 5 bases, J lost 1 base, and 3 bases stayed unmatched. CDR3 length equals 15 residues. CDR1 SSHAT and CDR2 FNYEAQ come from the germline V gene (reference sequence). The CDR3 DNA follows: TGTGCCAGCAGCCCGGACAGGGTGAACACCGGGGAGCTGTTTTTT. As protein: CASSPDRVNTGELFF.

J is TRBJ2-5 and V is TRBV24-1; 7 bases fit TRBD2. Trimming took 5 bases from V and 0 from J; bases not matched to a gene: 8. Germline V lookup: CDR1 KGHDR, CDR2 SFDVKD. The CDR3 has 16 amino acids. This CDR3 is CATSGGGGFDQETQYF. The CDR3 region has the DNA TGTGCCACCAGTGGGGGGGGAGGGTTCGACCAAGAGACCCAGTACTTC.